This is a list of T cell receptor beta chains from one sample in a study of blood T cell repertoires in COVID-19. The method was immunoSEQ multiplex PCR; TCRdb's version includes in-frame clones alone and lacks a portion of them. The sample includes about 370,000 clones, 70% to 90% of them seen just once. The sequenced sample was peripheral blood. All receptors derive from a woman in her twenties or thirties with COVID-19, enrolled during active disease. CDR3s include the opening cysteine and the closing phenylalanine or tryptophan. Fields, in order: J gene, D gene, clone size, V gene, CDR3 DNA, CDR3 protein. D genes are given only for firm matches. Some rows mark clone size as missing; the rest say once, few, many or name a class of expanded clone.

j_gene: TRBJ1-1; d_gene: .; abundance: .; v_gene: TRBV19; CDR3nt: TGTGCCAGTAGTATAGTGGAGGGACGGGGGAACACTGAAGCTTTCTTT; CDR3aa: CASSIVEGRGNTEAFF
j_gene: TRBJ2-7; d_gene: TRBD1; abundance: .; v_gene: TRBV6-2/TRBV6-3; CDR3nt: TGTGCCAGCAGTTACCCTAGGGGACAGGGATTCTACGAGCAGTACTTC; CDR3aa: CASSYPRGQGFYEQYF
j_gene: TRBJ2-1; d_gene: TRBD2; abundance: .; v_gene: TRBV13; CDR3nt: TGTGCCAGCAGCCTTTCCGGACTAGCGGCCTACAATGAGCAGTTCTTC; CDR3aa: CASSLSGLAAYNEQFF
j_gene: TRBJ1-2; d_gene: TRBD1; abundance: .; v_gene: TRBV7-9; CDR3nt: TGTGCCAGCAGCAACACCAGGGGGACAGCCACTAACTATGGCTACACCTTC; CDR3aa: CASSNTRGTATNYGYTF
j_gene: TRBJ2-6; d_gene: .; abundance: .; v_gene: TRBV28; CDR3nt: TGTGCCAGCAGAACAGGGGCCAACGTCCTGACTTTC; CDR3aa: CASRTGANVLTF
j_gene: TRBJ2-2; d_gene: .; abundance: .; v_gene: TRBV4-3; CDR3nt: TGCGCCAGCAGCCAAGAGGTGACTAGAGCCGGGGAGCTGTTTTTT; CDR3aa: CASSQEVTRAGELFF
j_gene: TRBJ1-5; d_gene: .; abundance: .; v_gene: TRBV9; CDR3nt: TGTGCCAGCAGCCCCAGCGGTGGGGGCGGGCAGCCCCAGCATTTT; CDR3aa: CASSPSGGGGQPQHF
j_gene: TRBJ1-1; d_gene: .; abundance: .; v_gene: TRBV18; CDR3nt: TGTGCCAGCTCACCAATGCGGACAGCGACGAACACTGAAGCTTTCTTT; CDR3aa: CASSPMRTATNTEAFF
j_gene: TRBJ2-3; d_gene: TRBD1; abundance: .; v_gene: TRBV5-4; CDR3nt: TGTGCCAGCAGCTGGGGACAGGGATTAGTAGAGGATACGCAGTATTTT; CDR3aa: CASSWGQGLVEDTQYF
j_gene: TRBJ2-2; d_gene: .; abundance: .; v_gene: TRBV24-1; CDR3nt: TGTGCCACCAGTGATTTCAGGGGCCCGAACACCGGGGAGCTGTTTTTT; CDR3aa: CATSDFRGPNTGELFF
j_gene: TRBJ1-2; d_gene: .; abundance: .; v_gene: TRBV27; CDR3nt: TGTGCCAGCAGTTTTCTCCCGACAGCCTCCTTGGGCTATGGCTACACCTTC; CDR3aa: CASSFLPTASLGYGYTF
j_gene: TRBJ2-5; d_gene: TRBD1; abundance: .; v_gene: TRBV14; CDR3nt: TGTGCCAGCAGCCAAGATCCCACCGGGACAGGGCTCGGAGAGACCCAGTACTTC; CDR3aa: CASSQDPTGTGLGETQYF
j_gene: TRBJ2-1; d_gene: .; abundance: .; v_gene: TRBV6-2/TRBV6-3; CDR3nt: TGTGCCAGCAGTTATACCGTTGGAGGGTCCTACAATGAGCAGTTCTTC; CDR3aa: CASSYTVGGSYNEQFF
j_gene: TRBJ1-2; d_gene: TRBD1; abundance: .; v_gene: TRBV19; CDR3nt: TGTGCCAGTAGTACAGAGGGACAGGACTATGGCTACACCTTC; CDR3aa: CASSTEGQDYGYTF
j_gene: TRBJ1-2; d_gene: TRBD1; abundance: .; v_gene: TRBV28; CDR3nt: TGTGCCAGCAGTTTGGACAGGGGGCTCCCCTATGGCTACACCTTC; CDR3aa: CASSLDRGLPYGYTF
j_gene: TRBJ1-6; d_gene: .; abundance: .; v_gene: TRBV5-1; CDR3nt: TGCGCCAGCAGCTTGGCCATCGGGGTCCATTCACCCCTCCACTTT; CDR3aa: CASSLAIGVHSPLHF
j_gene: TRBJ1-5; d_gene: TRBD1; abundance: .; v_gene: TRBV19; CDR3nt: TGTGCCAGTAGTAGGTTGACGGGGACAGATAGCAATCAGCCCCAGCATTTT; CDR3aa: CASSRLTGTDSNQPQHF
j_gene: TRBJ2-7; d_gene: .; abundance: .; v_gene: TRBV28; CDR3nt: TGTGCCAGCAGTCCCTCCGGGACAAATTCCGAGCAGTACTTC; CDR3aa: CASSPSGTNSEQYF
j_gene: TRBJ2-3; d_gene: TRBD2; abundance: .; v_gene: TRBV9; CDR3nt: TGTGCCAGCAGCGCGACTAGCGGACCCACAGATACGCAGTATTTT; CDR3aa: CASSATSGPTDTQYF
j_gene: TRBJ1-1; d_gene: .; abundance: few; v_gene: TRBV4-1; CDR3nt: TGCGCCAGCAGCCCGGTCGCCGGGGGGGAAGCTTTCTTT; CDR3aa: CASSPVAGGEAFF
j_gene: TRBJ1-6; d_gene: TRBD1; abundance: .; v_gene: TRBV10-3; CDR3nt: TGTGCCATCAGCGACAGGGGTTTCTATAATTCACCCCTCCACTTT; CDR3aa: CAISDRGFYNSPLHF
j_gene: TRBJ2-1; d_gene: TRBD2; abundance: once; v_gene: TRBV18; CDR3nt: TGTGCCAGCTCCCCCCGTTCGAAGGTGGCCATAGCGGGAGTCCACAATGAGCAGTTCTTC; CDR3aa: CASSPRSKVAIAGVHNEQFF
j_gene: TRBJ2-1; d_gene: TRBD2; abundance: .; v_gene: TRBV24-1; CDR3nt: TGTGCCACCAGTGATCCGCAAGGTTTGAGCGGGGGGATATACAATGAGCAGTTCTTC; CDR3aa: CATSDPQGLSGGIYNEQFF
j_gene: TRBJ2-2; d_gene: .; abundance: .; v_gene: TRBV5-4; CDR3nt: TGTGCCAGCAGCTTGGATTCTTGGCGGGGGAACACCGGGGAGCTGTTTTTT; CDR3aa: CASSLDSWRGNTGELFF
j_gene: TRBJ1-3; d_gene: .; abundance: once; v_gene: TRBV7-9; CDR3nt: TGTGCCAGCAGCCGCCCCGGGATTGCTGGAAACACCATATATTTT; CDR3aa: CASSRPGIAGNTIYF
j_gene: TRBJ1-6; d_gene: .; abundance: few; v_gene: TRBV28; CDR3nt: TGTGCCAGCAGTTTAATTTTTTCAGGCTCCTATAATTCACCCCTCCACTTT; CDR3aa: CASSLIFSGSYNSPLHF
j_gene: TRBJ1-1; d_gene: TRBD1; abundance: .; v_gene: TRBV6-2/TRBV6-3; CDR3nt: TGTGCCAGCAGTATAGAGGGACAGCAGAACACTGAAGCTTTCTTT; CDR3aa: CASSIEGQQNTEAFF
j_gene: TRBJ2-3; d_gene: TRBD1; abundance: .; v_gene: TRBV4-3; CDR3nt: TGCGCCAGCAGCCCCCAGACAGGGATTAGCACAGATACGCAGTATTTT; CDR3aa: CASSPQTGISTDTQYF